The clone carrying this TCR beta chain was detected many times. The V gene's germline CDR1 is SEHNR and CDR2 FQNEAQ (reference sequence). This CDR3 region has 15 residues. The V gene end was trimmed by 7 bases and the J gene end by 4 bases; junction bases not matched to a gene: 9. These data come from a study of T cell repertoires in cytomegalovirus infection. TCRdb recomputed calls from the reads with MiXCR, one row per CDR3 protein. Of under 600,000 distinct CDR3 sequences listed, about 17% were seen once; the top ten hold 20% to 30%. This sequence joins TRBV7-9 and TRBJ2-1; 8 bases map to TRBD2. Sequencing used CD8+ T cells from PBMCs. This TCR came from a human donor in good health (CMV status not recorded). Some clones in this sample may be carry-over from other donors' samples. The CDR3 is CASTPPGGGYNEQFF. The CDR3 DNA reads as TGTGCCAGCACGCCTCCCGGGGGGGGATACAATGAGCAGTTCTTC.